The rows below give T cell receptor beta chains drawn from one sample of a study of CD8+ T cells in alopecia areata. The assay was immunoSEQ multiplex PCR, and TCRdb's table has in-frame clones only and misses some. The sample consists of about 280,000 clones, over 45% of them appearing once. Sequenced material: CD4+ T cells sorted from blood, taken at week 24, from a patient treated with tofacitinib. The receptor source for this set is a human donor with alopecia areata. CDR3s include the opening cysteine and the closing phenylalanine or tryptophan. A D gene is named only where the DNA matches it firmly. A row's size may be missing; if present it is once, few, many or a size class.

d_gene	v_gene	j_gene	abundance	CDR3nt	CDR3aa
.	TRBV30	TRBJ1-4	.	TGTGCCTGGAGTTCAGGGTTTGTCGAAAAACTGTTTTTT	CAWSSGFVEKLFF
.	TRBV9	TRBJ2-3	few	TGTGCCAGCAGCTTTACGGGACTCACCACAGATACGCAGTATTTT	CASSFTGLTTDTQYF
TRBD1	TRBV27	TRBJ2-5	.	TGTGCCAGCGGCCGGGACAGGGGAGGAGAGACCCAGTACTTC	CASGRDRGGETQYF
.	TRBV9	TRBJ1-1	.	TGTGCCAGCAGCCGGGGAGACCCCCCTGGCACTGAAGCTTTCTTT	CASSRGDPPGTEAFF
.	TRBV30	TRBJ2-2	.	TGTGCCTGGAGTGTAACCCTTAACACCGGGGAGCTGTTTTTT	CAWSVTLNTGELFF
.	TRBV6-6	TRBJ2-1	.	TGTGCCACCTTACCTAACTGGAGCTCCTACAATGAGCAGTTCTTC	CATLPNWSSYNEQFF
TRBD1	TRBV7-9	TRBJ2-1	.	TGTGCCGCTCAACCGGGACAGGGAATCAATGAGCAGTTCTTC	CAAQPGQGINEQFF
.	TRBV29-1	TRBJ2-3	few	TGCAGCGCAACTCCGGGCCAGAGCACAGATACGCAGTATTTT	CSATPGQSTDTQYF
.	TRBV19	TRBJ2-2	few	TGTGCCAGTTCAGTAAGGGTCACCGGGGAGCTGTTTTTT	CASSVRVTGELFF
.	TRBV27	TRBJ1-6	once	TGTGCCAGCAGTTTTTCGCTTACCGGTAATTCACCCCTCCACTTT	CASSFSLTGNSPLHF
.	TRBV6-1	TRBJ2-5	.	TGTGCCAGCAGTTCGGGGCCTAAGGCGTACTTC	CASSSGPKAYF
.	TRBV6-1	TRBJ1-5	.	TGTGCCAGCAGGGCGGATCAGCCCCAGCATTTT	CASRADQPQHF
TRBD2	TRBV4-1	TRBJ2-3	few	TGCGCCAGCAGCCGACTAGCGGGGGGGCCTGATACGCAGTATTTT	CASSRLAGGPDTQYF
TRBD1	TRBV4-3	TRBJ1-1	few	TGCGCCAGCAGCCCAGATCGACAGGGGTTGACTGAAGCTTTCTTT	CASSPDRQGLTEAFF
.	TRBV7-2	TRBJ1-2	.	TGTGCCAGCAGCCCAAGGGTTGGTGGGGGTACTACTAACTATGGCTACACCTTC	CASSPRVGGGTTNYGYTF
TRBD1	TRBV30	TRBJ1-1	.	TGTGCCTGGGGACAGGGACTGAACACTGAAGCTTTCTTT	CAWGQGLNTEAFF
TRBD1	TRBV5-1	TRBJ1-1	.	TGCGCCAGCACCCAGACGACAGGGGTCACTGAAGCTTTCTTT	CASTQTTGVTEAFF
.	TRBV30	TRBJ1-1	.	TGTGCCTGGATGAGGGGGAGTTTGAACACTGAAGCTTTCTTT	CAWMRGSLNTEAFF
.	TRBV2	TRBJ2-7	.	TGTGCCAGCAGTGTAGGAGGGAACTACGAGCAGTACTTC	CASSVGGNYEQYF
TRBD1	TRBV2	TRBJ1-5	.	TGTGCCAGCAGTGGGACAGGGGAGGTTCAGCCCCAGCATTTT	CASSGTGEVQPQHF